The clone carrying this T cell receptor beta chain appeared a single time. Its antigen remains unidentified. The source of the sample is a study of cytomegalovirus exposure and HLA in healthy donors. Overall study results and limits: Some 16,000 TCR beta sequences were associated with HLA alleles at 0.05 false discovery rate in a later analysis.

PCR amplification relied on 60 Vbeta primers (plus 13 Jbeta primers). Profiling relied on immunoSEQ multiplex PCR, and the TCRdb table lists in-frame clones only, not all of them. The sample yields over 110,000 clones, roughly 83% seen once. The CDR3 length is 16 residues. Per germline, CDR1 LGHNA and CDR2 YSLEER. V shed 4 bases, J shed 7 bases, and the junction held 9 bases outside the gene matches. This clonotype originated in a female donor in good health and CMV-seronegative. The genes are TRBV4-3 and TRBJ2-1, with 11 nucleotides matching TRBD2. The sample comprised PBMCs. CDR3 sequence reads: CASSRRGSGRANEQFF. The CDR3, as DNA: TGCGCCAGCAGCCGACGGGGTAGCGGGAGGGCAAATGAGCAGTTCTTC.